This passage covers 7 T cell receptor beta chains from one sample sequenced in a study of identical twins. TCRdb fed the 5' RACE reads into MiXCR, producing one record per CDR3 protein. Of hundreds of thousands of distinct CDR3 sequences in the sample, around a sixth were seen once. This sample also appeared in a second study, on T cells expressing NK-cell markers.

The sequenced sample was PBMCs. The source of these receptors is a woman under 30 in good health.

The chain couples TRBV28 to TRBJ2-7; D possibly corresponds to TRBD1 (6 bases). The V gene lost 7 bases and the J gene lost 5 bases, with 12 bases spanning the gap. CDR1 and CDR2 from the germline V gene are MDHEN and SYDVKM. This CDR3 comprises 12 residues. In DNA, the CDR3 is TGTGCCAGCACCAAGGGGGTCCACGAGCAGTACTTC. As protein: CASTKGVHEQYF.

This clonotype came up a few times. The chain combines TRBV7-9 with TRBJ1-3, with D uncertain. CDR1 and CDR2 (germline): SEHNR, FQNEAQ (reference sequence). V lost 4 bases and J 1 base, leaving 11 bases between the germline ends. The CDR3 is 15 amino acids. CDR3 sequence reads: CASSSPWRSGNTIYF. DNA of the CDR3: TGTGCCAGCAGCTCCCCGTGGCGATCTGGAAACACCATATATTTT.

DNA for the CDR3: TGTGCCAGCAGGTCTACACAGGGGGACCTCTACGAGCAGTACTTC. Translation: CASRSTQGDLYEQYF. The J gene is TRBJ2-7, the V gene TRBV11-2, with 8 nucleotides matching TRBD1. The V segment lost 6 bases and the J segment 3 bases; nucleotides outside the gene matches: 10. The CDR3 contains 15 residues. CDR1 SGHAT and CDR2 FQNNGV come from the germline V gene.

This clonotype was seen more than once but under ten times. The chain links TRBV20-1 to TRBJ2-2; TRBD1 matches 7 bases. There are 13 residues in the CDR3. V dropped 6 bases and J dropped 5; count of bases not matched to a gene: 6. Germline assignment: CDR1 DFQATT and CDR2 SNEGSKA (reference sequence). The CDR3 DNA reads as TGCAGTGCGTGGACAGGCAGGACCGGGGAGCTGTTTTTT. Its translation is CSAWTGRTGELFF.

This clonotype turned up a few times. The CDR3 DNA follows: TGCAGCGTTGAAATCCGGAAAGAGACCCAGTACTTC. This translates into CSVEIRKETQYF. The genes are TRBV29-1 and TRBJ2-5, with unresolved D. This CDR3 is built from 12 residues. Deletions cut 2 bases from V and 3 bases from J, with 7 bases between. Germline values: CDR1 SQVTM, CDR2 ANQGSEA.

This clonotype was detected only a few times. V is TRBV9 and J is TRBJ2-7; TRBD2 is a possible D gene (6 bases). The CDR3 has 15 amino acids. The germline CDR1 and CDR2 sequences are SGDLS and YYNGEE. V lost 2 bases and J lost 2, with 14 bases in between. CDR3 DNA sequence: TGTGCCAGCAGCGTGACCCTCGGGGGAGCCTACGAGCAGTACTTC. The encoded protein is CASSVTLGGAYEQYF.

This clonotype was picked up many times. Written as DNA, the CDR3 is TGCGCCAGCAGTAAGCTCCGTACCTACGAGCAGTACTTC. Protein sequence: CASSKLRTYEQYF. This chain links TRBV5-1 with TRBJ2-7; no clear D gene. The germline V and J ends were trimmed by 5 bases and 2 bases, with 11 bases remaining between them. CDR3 length: 13 residues. Germline V gene data show CDR1 as SGHRS and CDR2 as YFSETQ.